These T cell receptor beta chains were read from a single sample in a study of T cells in Graves' hyperthyroidism and ophthalmopathy. TCRdb re-called the multiplex PCR reads through MiXCR, storing one row per CDR3 protein. The top ten clones hold 11% of a sample with 300,000 to 450,000 distinct CDR3 sequences, approximately 15% of them seen once. The sample taken for sequencing was blood. The receptors shown here come from a woman aged 60-75 years with Graves' hyperthyroidism. Both conserved end residues are trimmed from each CDR3. Not every row has a clone size; where given, it reads once, few, many or a size class.

J gene	clone size	V gene	CDR3 protein
TRBJ2-7	many	TRBV6-1	ASSEVTVSYEQY
TRBJ2-1	.	TRBV24-1	ATSSREGLAGVYLNYNEQF
TRBJ2-5	few	TRBV5-4	ASSIRGGSRETQY
TRBJ2-7	many	TRBV2	ASSQLSYEQY
TRBJ2-3	many	TRBV4-2	ASSQKLAGADTQY
TRBJ2-1	few	TRBV13	ASSLFGRDYNEQF
TRBJ2-1	.	TRBV5-1	ASSLVGTGVNNEQF
TRBJ2-7	many	TRBV7-3	ASSVNGGHSYEQY
TRBJ2-1	.	TRBV19	ASHLGLARNEQF
TRBJ2-6	few	TRBV5-1	ASSFYTDIGANVLT
TRBJ2-6	.	TRBV5-1	ASSSGTGAGANVLT
TRBJ1-5	few	TRBV5-1	ASSWGITSNQPQH
TRBJ2-3	many	TRBV6-1	ASSEGQQTDTQY
TRBJ2-7	.	TRBV11-3	ASSPGTSGLTYEQY
TRBJ2-1	many	TRBV20-1	SARDRRLAGGGEQF
TRBJ2-2	few	TRBV18	AGSPDRNTGELF
TRBJ2-3	many	TRBV7-2	ASRRDGGPQY